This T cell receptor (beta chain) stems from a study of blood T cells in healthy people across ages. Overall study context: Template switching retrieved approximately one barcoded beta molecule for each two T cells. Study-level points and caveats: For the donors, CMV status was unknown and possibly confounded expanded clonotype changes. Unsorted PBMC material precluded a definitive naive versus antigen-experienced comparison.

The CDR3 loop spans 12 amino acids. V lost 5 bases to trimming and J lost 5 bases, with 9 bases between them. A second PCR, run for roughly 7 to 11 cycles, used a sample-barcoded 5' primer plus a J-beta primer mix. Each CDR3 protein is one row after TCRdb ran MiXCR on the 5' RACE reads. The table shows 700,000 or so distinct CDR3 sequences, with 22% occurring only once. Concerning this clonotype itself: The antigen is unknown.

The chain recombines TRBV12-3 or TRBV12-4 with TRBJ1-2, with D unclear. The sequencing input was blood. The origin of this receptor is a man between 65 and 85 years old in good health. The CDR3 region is CASSGLWYGYTF. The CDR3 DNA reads TGTGCCAGCAGTGGGCTTTGGTATGGCTACACCTTC.